These 22 T cell receptor beta chains were all obtained from the same sample, sequenced in a study of shared clonotypes between healthy human individuals. Data came from immunoSEQ multiplex PCR; TCRdb stores just in-frame clones and leaves some out. The data hold roughly 400,000 clones, with around 96% observed a single time. The specimen was memory CD8+ T cells sorted from blood. Specified subset: CD45RO+ cells pooled with CCR7-negative TemRA cells. The source of these receptors is a man aged 25-40 years in good health.

The rearrangement links TRBV9 to TRBJ1-1, with 7 nucleotides matching TRBD1. The CDR3 sequence is 14 residues long. The V gene's germline CDR1 is SGDLS and CDR2 YYNGEE. V shed 3 bases, J shed 1 base, and the junction held 3 bases outside the gene matches. CDR3 residues: CASSGRQGNTEAFF. The CDR3 DNA is TGTGCCAGCAGCGGAAGACAGGGGAACACTGAAGCTTTCTTT.

The gene calls are TRBV28 and TRBJ1-5, with no clear D. From germline, CDR1 is MDHEN and CDR2 SYDVKM. Deletions cut 2 bases from V and 7 bases from J, with 12 bases between. This CDR3 spans 14 amino acids. CDR3 DNA: TGTGCCAGCAGTTTAGGGGTCGCTGGGCAGCCCCAGCATTTT. Translation: CASSLGVAGQPQHF. Filled out from reference TRBV28 and TRBJ1-5, the complete variable domain reads DVKVTQSSRYLVKRTGEKVFLECVQDMDHENMFWYRQDPGLGLRLIYFSYDVKMKEKGDIPEGYSVSREKKERFSLILESASTNQTSMYLCASSLGVAGQPQHFGDGTRLSIL.

The rearrangement uses TRBV11-2 and TRBJ1-2; 9 bases fit TRBD1. The CDR3 runs 15 residues. V gave up 2 bases and J gave up 2 bases; unmatched junction bases: 3. The germline CDR1 and CDR2 sequences are SGHAT and FQNNGV. CDR3 DNA sequence: TGTGCCAGCAGCTTATCCGGACAGGGGAACTATGGCTACACCTTC. Its translation: CASSLSGQGNYGYTF.

The V call is TRBV6-5, the J call TRBJ2-2, with D tentatively TRBD1 (5 bases). CDR1 and CDR2 from the germline V gene are MNHEY and SVGAGI. V shed 1 base and J shed 4 bases, with 7 bases lying between them. This CDR3 spans 14 amino acids. The CDR3: CASSYFTGTGELFF. CDR3 in DNA: TGTGCCAGCAGTTACTTTACAGGCACCGGGGAGCTGTTTTTT.

The chain recombines TRBV20-1 with TRBJ2-3; D gene ambiguous. Trimming took off 5 bases at V and 5 bases at J, with 8 bases between the two ends. The CDR3 covers 11 residues. Germline CDR1 and CDR2: DFQATT and SNEGSKA (reference sequence). The CDR3 nucleotides are TGCAGTGCTCGACGGGTAGATACGCAGTATTTT. This sequence encodes CSARRVDTQYF.

The rearrangement joins TRBV18 to TRBJ2-1; 12 bases fit TRBD2. CDR3 length: 18 residues. Germline CDR1 and CDR2: KGHSH and LQKENI. After removal of 3 bases from V and 3 bases from J, the junction contained 9 bases not matched to a gene. As DNA, the CDR3 is TGTGCCAGCTCACCGAGGGCTAGCGGGAGGGCCGGCTACAATGAGCAGTTCTTC. Translating it yields CASSPRASGRAGYNEQFF.

J is TRBJ2-3 and V is TRBV10-3; 9 bases are a match to TRBD2. The CDR3 covers 16 residues. The V gene's germline CDR1 is ENHRY and CDR2 SYGVKD. V was pared by 5 bases and J by 0 bases, with 6 bases of the junction left unmatched. The chain's CDR3 is CAISSYSGSSTDTQYF. For the CDR3, the DNA is TGTGCCATCAGTTCCTATAGCGGGAGTAGCACAGATACGCAGTATTTT.

CDR3 loop: CASRLGPSPNLIYEQYF. CDR3 nucleotide sequence: TGTGCCAGCAGGTTGGGACCTAGCCCAAATTTGATTTACGAGCAGTACTTC. V usage is TRBV21-1 and J usage is TRBJ2-7. TRBV21-1 is a documented pseudogene. CDR3 length equals 17 residues.

The gene calls are TRBV6-5 and TRBJ2-1, with TRBD2 matching 8 bases. There are 13 residues in the CDR3. Per the germline V gene, CDR1 is MNHEY and CDR2 is SVGAGI. The junction had 5 bases not matched to a gene; V was cut back by 6 bases and J by 7 bases. The CDR3 region is CASRTSVFNEQFF. In nucleotides, the CDR3 is TGTGCCAGCAGGACTAGCGTGTTTAATGAGCAGTTCTTC.

The V gene is TRBV27, the J gene TRBJ1-3, with D perhaps TRBD1 (6 bases). V shed 4 bases and J shed 0 bases, with 7 bases lying between them. The germline V gene has CDR1 MNHEY and CDR2 SMNVEV (reference sequence). The CDR3 length is 14 residues. The CDR3: CASSSQGSGNTIYF. CDR3 DNA sequence: TGTGCCAGCAGTTCACAGGGCTCTGGAAACACCATATATTTT.

The gene calls are TRBV19 and TRBJ1-5, with D possibly matching TRBD1 (5 bases). CDR3 size: 17 residues. The V gene lost 4 bases and the J gene lost 6 bases, with 22 bases spanning the gap. CDR1 is LNHDA, CDR2 SQIVND, per germline (reference sequence). CDR3 loop: CASSRRGYPGVGQPQHF. The CDR3 DNA follows: TGTGCCAGTAGTAGGCGGGGGTACCCAGGAGTAGGTCAGCCCCAGCATTTT.

The chain carries TRBV11-2 and TRBJ1-2; a possible D gene is TRBD1 (5 bases). Trimming removed 5 bases from V and 5 bases from J, with 15 bases in between. The CDR3 is 14 residues long. The germline V gene encodes CDR1 SGHAT and CDR2 FQNNGV. CDR3 sequence: CASSPPGARYGYTF. CDR3 DNA sequence: TGTGCCAGCAGCCCCCCTGGGGCTCGGTATGGCTACACCTTC.

The V gene is TRBV6-5, the J gene TRBJ2-7, with TRBD2 as a possible D gene (5 bases). V shed 2 bases and J shed 0 bases, with 11 bases lying between them. CDR1 MNHEY and CDR2 SVGAGI come from the germline V gene. CDR3 size: 15 residues. Here the CDR3 reads CASSYARLHSYEQYF. The CDR3 bases are TGTGCCAGCAGTTACGCGAGACTACACTCCTACGAGCAGTACTTC.

About this clone itself: The same CDR3 also results from other DNA sequences found in this sample. The chain employs TRBV20-1 and TRBJ1-1; D uncertain. Trimming removed 2 bases at V and 4 bases at J, with 5 bases between. The length of the CDR3 is 11 residues. Germline loops: CDR1 DFQATT, CDR2 SNEGSKA (reference sequence). CDR3 sequence: CSARSGTEAFF. CDR3 nucleotide sequence: TGCAGTGCTAGATCAGGCACTGAAGCTTTCTTT.

As concerns this clone: The junction departs from germline at one end; a sequencing error may be responsible. The chain links TRBV7-2 to TRBJ2-7; 10 bases agree with TRBD2. The CDR3 spans 14 residues. Germline V gives CDR1 SGHTA, CDR2 FQGNSA. CDR3 sequence reads: CASSLAGEVREQYF. As DNA, the CDR3 is TGTGCCAGCAGCCTAGCGGGAGAGGTTCGGGAGCAGTACTTC.

CDR3 protein: CASSLEDQPQHF. For the CDR3, the DNA is TGTGCCAGCAGTTTAGAAGATCAGCCCCAGCATTTT. This chain joins TRBV2 and TRBJ1-5; D is uncertain. Between the trimmed V and J ends, which lost 5 bases and 5 bases, there was a span of 7 bases. The CDR3 spans 12 residues. Germline V gives CDR1 SNHLY, CDR2 FYNNEI.

With respect to this clone: The sample carries other DNA sequences with the same CDR3. The J gene is TRBJ2-7, the V gene TRBV19; 12 nucleotides agree with TRBD2. J gave up 3 bases and V 3 bases, and 3 bases lay outside the gene matches. This CDR3 region has 15 residues. Per germline, CDR1 LNHDA and CDR2 SQIVND (reference sequence). In DNA form, the CDR3 reads TGTGCCAGTAGTATCCTAGCGGGAGGGAGCTACGAGCAGTACTTC. It translates to CASSILAGGSYEQYF. The variable domain in full, completed from reference TRBV19 and TRBJ2-7, reads DGGITQSPKYLFRKEGQNVTLSCEQNLNHDAMYWYRQDPGQGLRLIYYSQIVNDFQKGDIAEGYSVSREKKESFPLTVTSAQKNPTAFYLCASSILAGGSYEQYFGPGTRLTVT.

V and J are TRBV9 and TRBJ1-2; D is uncertain. From germline, CDR1 is SGDLS and CDR2 YYNGEE. The CDR3 loop spans 15 amino acids. The V gene lost 4 bases and the J gene lost 4 bases, with 17 bases spanning the gap. CDR3 coding DNA: TGTGCCAGCAGCCCCCGAGGGATGACGTCCTATGGCTACACCTTC. Its translation: CASSPRGMTSYGYTF.

The chain employs TRBV19 and TRBJ2-7; the match to TRBD2 covers 8 bases. Germline V gene lookup returns CDR1 LNHDA and CDR2 SQIVND (reference sequence). The CDR3 has 13 amino acids. J gave up 5 bases and V 4 bases, and 4 bases lay outside the gene matches. CDR3 sequence: CASSTLAGNEQYF. The CDR3, as DNA: TGTGCCAGTAGTACATTAGCGGGGAACGAGCAGTACTTC. The full variable domain, with the rest looked up from reference TRBV19 and TRBJ2-7, is DGGITQSPKYLFRKEGQNVTLSCEQNLNHDAMYWYRQDPGQGLRLIYYSQIVNDFQKGDIAEGYSVSREKKESFPLTVTSAQKNPTAFYLCASSTLAGNEQYFGPGTRLTVT.

The chain is built from TRBV28 and TRBJ1-2; D gene ambiguous. The germline gives CDR1 MDHEN, CDR2 SYDVKM. V was trimmed by 0 bases and J by 3 bases, leaving 11 bases between them. The CDR3 spans 15 residues. This chain's CDR3 is CASSLWERRHYGYTF. In DNA, the CDR3 is TGTGCCAGCAGTTTATGGGAGCGACGGCACTATGGCTACACCTTC.

This clone was recorded only once. V is TRBV5-1 and J is TRBJ2-1, with 11 positions matching TRBD2. Germline loops: CDR1 SGHRS, CDR2 YFSETQ. This CDR3 has 17 residues. V dropped 5 bases and J dropped 7; count of bases not matched to a gene: 14. In nucleotides, the CDR3 is TGCGCCAGCAGTCAAATCGTGACTAGCGGGACTTGGAATGAGCAGTTCTTC. Amino acid sequence: CASSQIVTSGTWNEQFF.

V and J are TRBV28 and TRBJ2-1; D may be TRBD1 (5 bases). Germline V gene lookup returns CDR1 MDHEN and CDR2 SYDVKM. This CDR3 is built from 17 residues. V was clipped by 2 bases and J by 0 bases, with 14 bases between them. The DNA for the CDR3 is TGTGCCAGCAGTTTAAGGCAGGGCTCCAGCTCCTACAATGAGCAGTTCTTC. Its protein is CASSLRQGSSSYNEQFF.